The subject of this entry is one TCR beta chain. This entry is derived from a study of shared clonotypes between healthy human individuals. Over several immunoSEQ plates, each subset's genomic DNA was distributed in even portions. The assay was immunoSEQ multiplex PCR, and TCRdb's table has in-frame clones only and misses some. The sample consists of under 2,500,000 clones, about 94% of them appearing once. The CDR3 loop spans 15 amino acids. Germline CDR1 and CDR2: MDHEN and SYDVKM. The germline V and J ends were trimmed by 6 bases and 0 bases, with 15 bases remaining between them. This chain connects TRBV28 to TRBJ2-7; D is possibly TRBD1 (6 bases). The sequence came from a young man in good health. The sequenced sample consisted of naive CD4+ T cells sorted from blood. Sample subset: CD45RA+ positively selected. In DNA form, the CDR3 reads TGTGCCAGCAGCCTCACAGGGAAGAGCTCCTACGAGCAGTACTTC. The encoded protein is CASSLTGKSSYEQYF.